This TCR beta chain was documented in a study of naive and memory T cell subsets. Findings and caveats of the study: Potentially, T cell activation and differentiation skew this RNA-based measurement.

This clonotype was seen more than once but under ten times. No antigen is known for it. The CDR3 loop spans 16 amino acids. Per the germline V gene, CDR1 is SGHTS and CDR2 is YDEGEE. With V trimmed by 1 base and J by 7 bases, 9 bases remained unmatched. TCR cDNA received a 3' ligated oligonucleotide that carried a UMI. Reverse transcription used DNase-treated unsorted total RNA, aiming for roughly 1 to 1000 ng. Amplification of ligated cDNA took four PCR rounds with SP2 and nested alpha and beta constant primers. TCRdb reprocessed the 5' RACE reads via MiXCR and lists one record per CDR3 protein. The table shows tens of thousands of distinct CDR3 sequences, with around 7.7% occurring only once.

This TCR came from a male donor in good health. This rearrangement joins TRBV5-8 to TRBJ2-1; TRBD1 matches 9 bases. The CDR3 reads CASSLLTGGQGNEQFF. The CDR3 coding sequence is TGTGCCAGCAGCTTGCTTACAGGGGGCCAAGGGAATGAGCAGTTCTTC. Full variable domain (outside the CDR3, taken from reference TRBV5-8 and TRBJ2-1): EAGVTQSPTHLIKTRGQQATLRCSPISGHTSVYWYQQALGLGLQFLLWYDEGEERNRGNFPPRFSGRQFPNYSSELNVNALELEDSALYLCASSLLTGGQGNEQFFGPGTRLTVL.